These 12 T cell receptor beta chains share one sample of origin, sequenced in a study of blood T cells in healthy people across ages. PCR was performed a second time for 7 to 11 cycles using a sample-barcoded 5' primer and a J-beta primer mix. TCRdb reanalysed the 5' RACE reads using MiXCR and keeps one entry per CDR3 protein. Of 1.5 million to 2 million distinct CDR3 sequences in the sample, about two fifths were seen once. The sequencing input was blood. These receptors came from a human donor in good health.

This clonotype was found a few times. This rearrangement joins TRBV7-9 to TRBJ2-1; D is ambiguous. The germline V gene has CDR1 SEHNR and CDR2 FQNEAQ (reference sequence). Trimming cost V 3 bases and J 0 bases, with 9 bases left between them. This CDR3 has 15 residues. CDR3 loop: CASSFSRNSYNEQFF. The CDR3 bases are TGTGCCAGCAGCTTTTCAAGAAACTCCTACAATGAGCAGTTCTTC.

The chain carries TRBV11-2 and TRBJ2-7; D remains unclear. This CDR3 spans 17 amino acids. Trimming took 4 bases from V and 0 from J, leaving 19 bases between them. From germline, CDR1 is SGHAT and CDR2 FQNNGV. The CDR3 DNA reads TGTGCCAGCAGCTATTTGGTCGGTCCTAAATTCTCCTACGAGCAGTACTTC. Translated: CASSYLVGPKFSYEQYF.

This clonotype was counted only a few times. This chain connects TRBV2 to TRBJ2-7; 8 nucleotides align to TRBD1. The CDR3 totals 13 residues. Germline V gene lookup returns CDR1 SNHLY and CDR2 FYNNEI. J gave up 3 bases and V 4 bases, and 2 bases lay outside the gene matches. CDR3 sequence (DNA): TGTGCCAGCAGTGGACAGGGGAACTACGAGCAGTACTTC. Translating it yields CASSGQGNYEQYF.

Only a few counts were recorded for this clonotype. The chain joins TRBV20-1 to TRBJ2-5; TRBD1 is a possible D gene (6 bases). CDR3 length: 13 residues. Trimming removed 5 bases from V and 11 bases from J, with 21 bases in between. Germline V gene lookup returns CDR1 DFQATT and CDR2 SNEGSKA (reference sequence). The CDR3 loop is CSARTATRGEQYF. The CDR3 bases are TGCAGTGCTCGGACAGCTACACGAGGGGAGCAGTACTTC.

This chain connects TRBV11-2 to TRBJ1-4; D is unresolved. Trimming took 0 bases from V and 8 from J, leaving 13 bases between them. The CDR3 contains 15 residues. Germline-derived CDR1 and CDR2 are SGHAT and FQNNGV. The CDR3 coding sequence is TGTGCCAGCAGCTTAGATCTTCGGGCAGGAGAAAAACTGTTTTTT. As protein: CASSLDLRAGEKLFF.

V is TRBV12-5 and J is TRBJ2-1; D call uncertain. Looked up from germline, CDR1 is LGHNT and CDR2 is FRNRAP. This CDR3 spans 11 amino acids. V lost 1 base to trimming and J lost 15 bases, with 10 bases between them. CDR3 DNA sequence: TGTGCTAGTGGTTTGGATTACTCGGCGTTCTTC. Amino acids: CASGLDYSAFF.

The V gene is TRBV5-1, the J gene TRBJ1-1; TRBD1 aligns across 8 bases. This CDR3 has 14 residues. Germline CDR1 and CDR2: SGHRS and YFSETQ. The junction had 7 bases not matched to a gene; V was cut back by 4 bases and J by 5 bases. CDR3 sequence reads: CASSLRQGQTEAFF. In DNA form, the CDR3 reads TGCGCCAGCAGCCTCCGACAGGGGCAGACTGAAGCTTTCTTT.

This chain joins TRBV10-3 and TRBJ2-1, with D unresolved. V lost 4 bases and J 9 bases, leaving 16 bases between the germline ends. CDR1 ENHRY and CDR2 SYGVKD come from the germline V gene. The CDR3 sequence is 14 residues long. The CDR3, as DNA: TGTGCCATCAGTGGGTCTTTCGGCGCCGGTGAGCAGTTCTTC. Its translation: CAISGSFGAGEQFF.

The chain joins TRBV7-9 to TRBJ1-1; unclear D gene. Germline V gene lookup returns CDR1 SEHNR and CDR2 FQNEAQ (reference sequence). The germline V and J ends were trimmed by 2 bases and 7 bases, with 14 bases remaining between them. The CDR3 covers 14 residues. CDR3 protein: CASSLLQVRSEAFF. The CDR3 bases are TGTGCCAGCAGCTTACTGCAGGTTAGGAGTGAAGCTTTCTTT.

This clonotype was counted between two and nine times. The V gene is TRBV7-2, the J gene TRBJ2-3; 8 nucleotides line up with TRBD1. Germline V CDR1 and CDR2: SGHTA, FQGNSA. This CDR3 region has 15 residues. The V gene end was trimmed by 3 bases and the J gene end by 7 bases; junction bases not matched to a gene: 9. Here the CDR3 reads CASSLDRAPANTQYF. The CDR3 DNA is TGTGCCAGCAGCTTGGACAGGGCACCCGCGAATACGCAGTATTTT.

The chain links TRBV7-9 to TRBJ2-4, with D unclear. The closer fit of TRBJ2-7 to the DNA end suggests the J call may be wrong. CDR1 is SEHNR and CDR2 is FQNEAQ in the germline V gene (reference sequence). The CDR3 length is 15 residues. CDR3 in amino acids: CASSLKEPKNYEQYF. The CDR3 DNA reads TGTGCCAGCAGCTTAAAGGAACCTAAAAACTACGAGCAGTACTTC.

A word on this clonotype: A read error may be the cause here, since a much bigger clone is one base away. V and J are TRBV10-3 and TRBJ2-7, with 9 bases lining up with TRBD1. The J call may be incorrect, as the DNA end agrees better with TRBJ2-5. Germline V CDR1 and CDR2: ENHRY, SYGVKD. The CDR3 loop spans 14 amino acids. CDR3 loop: CAISETGGTETQYF. CDR3 bases: TGTGCCATCAGTGAGACAGGGGGCACGGAGACCCAGTACTTC.